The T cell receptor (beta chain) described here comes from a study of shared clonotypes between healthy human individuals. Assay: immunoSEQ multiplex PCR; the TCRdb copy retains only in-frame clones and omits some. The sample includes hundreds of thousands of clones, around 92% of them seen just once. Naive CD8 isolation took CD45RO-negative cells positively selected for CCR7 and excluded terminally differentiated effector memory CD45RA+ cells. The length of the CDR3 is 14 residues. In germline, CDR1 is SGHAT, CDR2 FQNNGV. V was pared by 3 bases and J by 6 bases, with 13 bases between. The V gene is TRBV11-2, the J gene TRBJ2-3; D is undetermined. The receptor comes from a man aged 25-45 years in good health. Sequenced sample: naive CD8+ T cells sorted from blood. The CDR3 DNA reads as TGTGCCAGCAGCTTCACCCCGCTCCAGGATACGCAGTATTTT. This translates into CASSFTPLQDTQYF. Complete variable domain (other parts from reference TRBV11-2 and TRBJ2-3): EAGVAQSPRYKIIEKRQSVAFWCNPISGHATLYWYQQILGQGPKLLIQFQNNGVVDDSQLPKDRFSAERLKGVDSTLKIQPAKLEDSAVYLCASSFTPLQDTQYFGPGTRLTVL.